Listed below are T cell receptor beta chains from one sample, sequenced in a study of T cells in Graves' hyperthyroidism and ophthalmopathy. Each CDR3 protein is one row after TCRdb ran MiXCR on the multiplex PCR reads. The sample contains around 300,000 distinct CDR3 sequences, approximately 12% of which appear only once. Sequencing was performed on blood. These receptors were taken from a woman between 25 and 40 years old with Graves' hyperthyroidism that later progressed to Graves' ophthalmopathy. Both conserved end residues are part of each CDR3. The D gene is left open where the match is weak. Not all rows give a size; the values are once, few, many and, for expanded clones, a class.

V	J	D	size	DNA	CDR3
TRBV7-8	TRBJ2-3	TRBD2	many	TGTGCCAGCAGCTTAGCGACTAGCGGGAGTCACGCAGATACGCAGTATTTT	CASSLATSGSHADTQYF
TRBV19	TRBJ2-7	TRBD1	NA	TGTGCCAGTAGCTCTTATCAACGACAGGGGTCCTACGAGCAGTACTTC	CASSSYQRQGSYEQYF
TRBV4-1	TRBJ2-1	NA	NA	TGCGCCAGCAGCCAAGATGTGACCGTCAATGAGCAGTTCTTC	CASSQDVTVNEQFF
TRBV28	TRBJ2-7	NA	many	TGTGCCAGCAGTCCCTGGGGATCTTCCTACGAGCAGTACTTC	CASSPWGSSYEQYF
TRBV7-2	TRBJ2-7	NA	many	TGTGCCAGCAGCTTAGTTGCAGCGACTTACGAGCAGTACTTC	CASSLVAATYEQYF
TRBV19	TRBJ1-1	NA	many	TGTGCCAGTAGAAAACAGGGTTGGAACACTGAAGCTTTCTTT	CASRKQGWNTEAFF
TRBV7-2	TRBJ2-7	TRBD2	many	TGTGCCAGCAGCGCTCTAGCGGGAGGGACCGTCGAGCAGTACTTC	CASSALAGGTVEQYF
TRBV24-1	TRBJ2-1	NA	many	TGTGCCACCAGTGATTCGCGGGCCCCGGTGTACAATGAGCAGTTCTTC	CATSDSRAPVYNEQFF
TRBV6-1	TRBJ2-3	NA	many	TGTGCCAGCAGTGTGCCCGGCCTGGGTACAGATACGCAGTATTTT	CASSVPGLGTDTQYF
TRBV30	TRBJ2-7	NA	many	TGTGCCTGGAGTTTACCACAGGGTTACGAGCAGTACTTC	CAWSLPQGYEQYF
TRBV20-1	TRBJ2-1	NA	many	TGCAGTGCGATTCCGACTATTCACTCCTACAATGAGCAGTTCTTC	CSAIPTIHSYNEQFF
TRBV10-3	TRBJ2-7	TRBD2	many	TGTGCCATCAGCCTAGCGGGAGATGTGAGGGAGCAGTACTTC	CAISLAGDVREQYF
TRBV24-1	TRBJ2-1	NA	many	TGTGCCACCAGTGATTTGACGGGAGAAGTCTATGAGCAGTTCTTC	CATSDLTGEVYEQFF
TRBV4-2	TRBJ2-1	NA	few	TGTGCCAGCAGCCAAGTTGGTTCGAGCTCCTACAATGAGCAGTTCTTC	CASSQVGSSSYNEQFF
TRBV7-9	TRBJ1-2	NA	many	TGTGCCAGCAGCGATATGACAGGTCTGGGGGGCTACACCTTC	CASSDMTGLGGYTF
TRBV7-9	TRBJ1-3	TRBD1	many	TGTGCCAGCAGCTCATCGACAGGGGGCCCTGGAAACACCATATATTTT	CASSSSTGGPGNTIYF
TRBV4-2	TRBJ2-2	NA	NA	TGTGCCAGCAGCCAAGAAGGCGGGGTCAACACCGGGGAGCTGTTTTTT	CASSQEGGVNTGELFF
TRBV12-3/TRBV12-4	TRBJ2-3	NA	NA	TGTGCCAGCAGTCCGGACTTCCCACCAGATACGCAGTATTTT	CASSPDFPPDTQYF
TRBV19	TRBJ1-1	TRBD1	many	TGTGCCAGTACCGACAGGGGGCTGGGGAACACTGAAGCTTTCTTT	CASTDRGLGNTEAFF
TRBV6-6	TRBJ2-1	NA	many	TGTGCCAGCAGTTACTGGGCCAACAATGAGCAGTTCTTC	CASSYWANNEQFF
TRBV20-1	TRBJ1-4	TRBD1	NA	TGCAGTGCTCCCGACAGGGCAAGTAAAGATGAAAAACTGTTTTTT	CSAPDRASKDEKLFF
TRBV4-3	TRBJ2-1	NA	many	TGCGCCAGCAGCCAAGATCAAGTGCTAGCGAACTACAATGAGCAGTTCTTC	CASSQDQVLANYNEQFF
TRBV27	TRBJ2-1	NA	many	TGTGCCAGCAGGGAGGGGGGGGTATCCTACAATGAGCAGTTCTTC	CASREGGVSYNEQFF
TRBV11-2	TRBJ2-1	NA	NA	TGTGCCAGCAGCTTAGATAACCCCGGTCTAGCGTCTAATGAGCAGCTCTTC	CASSLDNPGLASNEQLF
TRBV11-2	TRBJ2-3	NA	many	TGTGCCAGCAGCTGGGGAGGAACGCAGTATTTT	CASSWGGTQYF
TRBV7-9	TRBJ1-5	TRBD1	NA	TGTGCCAGCAGCCCCCCCCCCGGGACAGGGAATCAGCCCCAGCATTTT	CASSPPPGTGNQPQHF
TRBV6-2/TRBV6-3	TRBJ2-4	NA	NA	TGTGCCAGCAGTTTGGCGTTAAACATTCAGTACTTC	CASSLALNIQYF
TRBV7-2	TRBJ1-5	NA	many	TGTGCCAGCAGCTTACAGGGAAGTAGCAATCAGCCCCAGCATTTT	CASSLQGSSNQPQHF
TRBV19	TRBJ2-7	TRBD1	many	TGTGCCAGTAGTATAGCGAGGGACAGTCCCTACGAGCAGTACTTC	CASSIARDSPYEQYF
TRBV13	TRBJ2-2	TRBD2	many	TGTGCCAGCAGCCCCCTAGCGGATGGCAACACCGGGGAGCTGTTTTTT	CASSPLADGNTGELFF
TRBV12-3/TRBV12-4	TRBJ1-5	TRBD1	NA	TGTGCCAGCAGTTTAAGGACAGGTAATCAGCCCCAGCATTTT	CASSLRTGNQPQHF
TRBV5-5	TRBJ2-1	NA	many	TGTGCCAGCAGCGGACGGATGGGGGGCTACGGTGAGCAGTTCTTC	CASSGRMGGYGEQFF
TRBV7-8	TRBJ2-7	NA	many	TGTGCCAGCAGCTCATCGGGGTACGAGCAGTACTTC	CASSSSGYEQYF
TRBV6-1	TRBJ2-7	TRBD2	many	TGTGCCAGCACCAGGACTAGCGGGGCCTCCTACGAGCAGTACTTC	CASTRTSGASYEQYF
TRBV7-2	TRBJ2-1	TRBD2	many	TGTGCCAGCAGCCCTCAGACTAGCGGGACGAATGAGCAGTTCTTC	CASSPQTSGTNEQFF
TRBV28	TRBJ1-3	NA	few	TGTGCCAGCAGTGGGGCCGGTTCTGGAAACACCATATATTTT	CASSGAGSGNTIYF
TRBV3-1	TRBJ1-5	NA	many	TGTGCCAGCAGCCAATCGGACTGGTATAGCAATCAGCCCCAGCATTTT	CASSQSDWYSNQPQHF
TRBV27	TRBJ1-5	NA	NA	TGTGCCAGCAGTAGGTTCAGTGCAAATAGCAATCAGCCCCAGCATTTT	CASSRFSANSNQPQHF
TRBV6-2/TRBV6-3	TRBJ1-3	NA	few	TGTGCCAGCAGTTACTCGATGGGGCTCGGAAACACCATATATTTT	CASSYSMGLGNTIYF
TRBV7-9	TRBJ2-5	NA	many	TGTGCCAGCAGCCCACCCCCAGCGGGTGGCATGAAAGAGACCCAGTACTTC	CASSPPPAGGMKETQYF
TRBV20-1	TRBJ2-4	TRBD2	NA	TGCAGTGCTAGAGATCTCCCGGAGCGGGACAAAAACATTCAGTACTTC	CSARDLPERDKNIQYF
TRBV29-1	TRBJ2-7	NA	many	TGCAGCGTTGAGGATAGCGTAGGGGACGAGCAGTACTTC	CSVEDSVGDEQYF
TRBV6-1	TRBJ2-2	TRBD2	NA	TGTGCCAGCACACTAGCGAGGGTGAACACCGGGGAGCTGTTTTTT	CASTLARVNTGELFF
TRBV5-1	TRBJ2-1	NA	many	TGCGCCAGCAGCTGGCAGGGGAATGAGCAGTTCTTC	CASSWQGNEQFF
TRBV20-1	TRBJ2-2	NA	few	TGCAGTGCTAGCCCGGCCCTGAACACCGGGGAGCTGTTTTTT	CSASPALNTGELFF
TRBV6-5	TRBJ2-5	NA	many	TGTGCCAGCAGTTACAGGGGAGATGGAGAGACCCAGTACTTC	CASSYRGDGETQYF
TRBV28	TRBJ1-1	TRBD1	medium-sized	TGTGCCAGCACCCGGGACAGTTACACTGAAGCTTTCTTT	CASTRDSYTEAFF
TRBV6-1	TRBJ2-7	NA	many	TGTGCCAGCAGCCCAGGGACTCCCCGGGACGAGCAGTACTTC	CASSPGTPRDEQYF
TRBV13	TRBJ2-7	NA	many	TGTGCCAGCAGCTTGCACTCCTACGAGCAGTACTTC	CASSLHSYEQYF
TRBV29-1	TRBJ2-7	TRBD1	many	TGCAGCGTTGAAAGGGTGGACAGGGGGCCCGACTACGAGCAGTACTTC	CSVERVDRGPDYEQYF
TRBV4-1	TRBJ2-5	NA	NA	TGCGCCAGCAGCCGGGCGTGGGGGGGGGGCGCGGAGACCCAGTACTTC	CASSRAWGGGAETQYF